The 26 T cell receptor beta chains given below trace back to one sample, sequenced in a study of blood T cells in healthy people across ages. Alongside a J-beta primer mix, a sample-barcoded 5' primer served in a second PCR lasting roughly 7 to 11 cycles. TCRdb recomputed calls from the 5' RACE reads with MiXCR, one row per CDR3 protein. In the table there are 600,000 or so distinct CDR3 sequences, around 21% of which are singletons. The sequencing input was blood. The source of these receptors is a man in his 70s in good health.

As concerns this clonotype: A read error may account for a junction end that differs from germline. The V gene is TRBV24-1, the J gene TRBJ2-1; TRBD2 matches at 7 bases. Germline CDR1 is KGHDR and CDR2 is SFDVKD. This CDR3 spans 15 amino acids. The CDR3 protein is CATSDPGLQYNEHFF. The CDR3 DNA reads TGTGCCACCAGTGATCCGGGACTACAGTACAATGAGCACTTCTTC.

The CDR3 DNA reads TGTGCCAGCAGCTTGTCGGAGCACCTCTCTGGAAACACCATATATTTT. Protein product: CASSLSEHLSGNTIYF. This chain uses TRBV5-6 with TRBJ1-3; D not resolved. V was trimmed by 1 base and J by 0 bases, leaving 11 bases between them. The length of the CDR3 is 16 residues. CDR1 and CDR2 from the germline V gene are SGHDT and YYEEEE.

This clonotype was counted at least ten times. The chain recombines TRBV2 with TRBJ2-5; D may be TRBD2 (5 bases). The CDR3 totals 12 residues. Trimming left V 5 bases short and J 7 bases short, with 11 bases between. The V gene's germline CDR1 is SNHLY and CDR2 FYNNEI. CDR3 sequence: CASSTQAGTQYF. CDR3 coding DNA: TGTGCCAGCAGTACGCAGGCGGGGACCCAGTACTTC.

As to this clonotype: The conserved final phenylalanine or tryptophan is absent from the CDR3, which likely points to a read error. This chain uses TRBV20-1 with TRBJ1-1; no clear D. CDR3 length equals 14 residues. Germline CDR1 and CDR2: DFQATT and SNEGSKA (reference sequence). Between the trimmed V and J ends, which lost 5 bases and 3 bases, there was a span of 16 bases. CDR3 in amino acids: CSASGPTLYTEAFS. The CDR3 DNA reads TGCAGTGCTTCCGGGCCAACACTCTACACTGAAGCTTTCTCT.

CDR3 region: CSARQLGTNIYGYTF. CDR3 bases: TGCAGTGCTAGACAACTGGGAACAAACATCTATGGCTACACCTTC. The gene calls are TRBV20-1 and TRBJ1-2; D not certain. Trimming pared 2 bases from V and 4 bases from J, leaving 17 bases between. CDR1 is DFQATT and CDR2 is SNEGSKA in the germline V gene (reference sequence). The CDR3 runs to 15 residues.

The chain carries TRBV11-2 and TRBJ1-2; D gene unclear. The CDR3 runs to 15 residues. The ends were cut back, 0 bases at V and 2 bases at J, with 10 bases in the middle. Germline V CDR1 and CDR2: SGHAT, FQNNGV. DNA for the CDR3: TGTGCCAGCAGCTTAGAGGGAGCTTCGAACTATGGCTACACCTTC. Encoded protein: CASSLEGASNYGYTF.

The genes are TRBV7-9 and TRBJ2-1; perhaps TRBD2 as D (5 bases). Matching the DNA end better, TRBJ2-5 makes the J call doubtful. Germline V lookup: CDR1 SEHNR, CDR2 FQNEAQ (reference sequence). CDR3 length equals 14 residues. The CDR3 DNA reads TGTGCCAGCAGCCAACCTGGCAGAGGAGGGACCCAGTACTTC. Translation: CASSQPGRGGTQYF.

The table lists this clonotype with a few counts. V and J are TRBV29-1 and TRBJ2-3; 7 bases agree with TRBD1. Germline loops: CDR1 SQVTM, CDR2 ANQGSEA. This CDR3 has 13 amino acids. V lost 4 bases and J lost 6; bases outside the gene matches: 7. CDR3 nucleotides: TGCAGCGTTGGACAGGGAGCAAGGGATACGCAGTATTTT. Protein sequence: CSVGQGARDTQYF.

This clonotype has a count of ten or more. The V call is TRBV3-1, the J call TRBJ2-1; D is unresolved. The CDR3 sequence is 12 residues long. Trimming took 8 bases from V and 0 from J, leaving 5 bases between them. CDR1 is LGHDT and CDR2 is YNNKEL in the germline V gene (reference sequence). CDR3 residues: CASGLSYNEQFF. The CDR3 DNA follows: TGTGCCAGCGGCCTCTCCTACAATGAGCAGTTCTTC.

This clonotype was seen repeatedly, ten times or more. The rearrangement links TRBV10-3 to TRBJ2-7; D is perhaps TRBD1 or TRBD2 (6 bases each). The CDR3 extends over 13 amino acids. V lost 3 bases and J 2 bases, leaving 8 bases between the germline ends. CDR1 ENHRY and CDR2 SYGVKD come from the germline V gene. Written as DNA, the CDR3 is TGTGCCATCAGTGATGGGGGGCCCTACGAGCAGTACTTC. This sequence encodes CAISDGGPYEQYF.

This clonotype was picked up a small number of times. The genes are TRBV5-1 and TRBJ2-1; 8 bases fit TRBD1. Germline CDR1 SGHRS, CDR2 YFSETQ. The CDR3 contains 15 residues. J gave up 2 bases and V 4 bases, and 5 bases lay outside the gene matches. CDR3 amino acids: CASSNRGTTYNEQFF. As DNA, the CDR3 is TGCGCCAGCAGCAACAGGGGGACCACCTACAATGAGCAGTTCTTC.

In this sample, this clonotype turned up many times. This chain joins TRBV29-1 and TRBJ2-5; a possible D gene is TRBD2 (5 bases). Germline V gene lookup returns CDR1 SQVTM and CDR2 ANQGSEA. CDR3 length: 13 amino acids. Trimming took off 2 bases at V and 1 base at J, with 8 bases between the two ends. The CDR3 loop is CSVESGTQETQYF. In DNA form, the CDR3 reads TGCAGCGTTGAAAGCGGAACCCAAGAGACCCAGTACTTC.

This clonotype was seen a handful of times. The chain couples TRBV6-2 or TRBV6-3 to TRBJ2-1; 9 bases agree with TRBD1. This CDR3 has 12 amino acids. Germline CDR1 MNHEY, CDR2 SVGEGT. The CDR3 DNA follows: TGTGAAGACAGGGGGGAAAACAATGAGCAGTTCTTC. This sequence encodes CEDRGENNEQFF.

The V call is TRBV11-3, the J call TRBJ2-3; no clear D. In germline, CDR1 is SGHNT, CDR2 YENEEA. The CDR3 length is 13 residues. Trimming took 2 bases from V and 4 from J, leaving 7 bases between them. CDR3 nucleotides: TGTGCCAGCAGCTTACCTTCCTCAGATACGCAGTATTTT. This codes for CASSLPSSDTQYF.

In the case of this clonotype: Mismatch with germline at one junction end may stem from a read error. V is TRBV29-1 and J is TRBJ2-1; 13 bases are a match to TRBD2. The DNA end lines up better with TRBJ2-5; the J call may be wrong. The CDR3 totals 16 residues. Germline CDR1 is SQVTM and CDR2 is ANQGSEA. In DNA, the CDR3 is TGCAACGTTGAGGAATGGACTAGCGGGAGCCAAGGGACCCAGTACTTC. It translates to CNVEEWTSGSQGTQYF.

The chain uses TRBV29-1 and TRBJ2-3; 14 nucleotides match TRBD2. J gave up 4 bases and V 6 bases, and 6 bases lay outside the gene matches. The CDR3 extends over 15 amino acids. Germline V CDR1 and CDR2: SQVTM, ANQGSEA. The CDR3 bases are TGCAGCGTACTAGGGACTAGCGGGAGTCCAGATACGCAGTATTTT. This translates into CSVLGTSGSPDTQYF.

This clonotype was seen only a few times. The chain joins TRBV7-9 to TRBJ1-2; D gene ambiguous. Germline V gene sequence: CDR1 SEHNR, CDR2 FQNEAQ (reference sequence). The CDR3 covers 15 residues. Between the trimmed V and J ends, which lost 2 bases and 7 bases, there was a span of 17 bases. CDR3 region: CASSLSAGGSFGYTF. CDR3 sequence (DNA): TGTGCCAGCAGCTTATCTGCTGGAGGTAGCTTTGGCTACACCTTC.

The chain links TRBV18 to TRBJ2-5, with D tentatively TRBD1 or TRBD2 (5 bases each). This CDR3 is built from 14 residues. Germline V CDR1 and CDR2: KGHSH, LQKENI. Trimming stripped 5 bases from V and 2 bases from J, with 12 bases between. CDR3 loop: CASSKGRSQETQYF. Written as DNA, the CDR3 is TGTGCCAGCTCAAAGGGACGGTCTCAAGAGACCCAGTACTTC.

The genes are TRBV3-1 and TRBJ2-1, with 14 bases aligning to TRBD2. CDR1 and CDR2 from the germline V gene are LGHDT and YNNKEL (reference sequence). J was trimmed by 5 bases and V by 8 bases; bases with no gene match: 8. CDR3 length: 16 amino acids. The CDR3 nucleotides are TGTGCCAGCGGTCCCGGGACTAGCGGGAGAAACAATGAGCAGTTCTTC. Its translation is CASGPGTSGRNNEQFF.

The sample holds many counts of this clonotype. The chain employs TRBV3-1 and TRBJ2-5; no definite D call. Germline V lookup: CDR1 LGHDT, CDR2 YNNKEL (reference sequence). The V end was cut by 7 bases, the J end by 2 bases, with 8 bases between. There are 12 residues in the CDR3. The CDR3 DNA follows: TGTGCCAGCAAGCTAGGACAAGAGACCCAGTACTTC. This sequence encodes CASKLGQETQYF.

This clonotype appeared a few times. The CDR3 here is CSEGTRLADTQYF. The CDR3 DNA is TGCAGCGAAGGTACCCGCCTCGCAGATACGCAGTATTTT. The chain uses TRBV29-1 and TRBJ2-3; no clear D gene. Deletions cut 7 bases from V and 4 bases from J, with 15 bases between. Germline CDR1 is SQVTM and CDR2 is ANQGSEA. The CDR3 consists of 13 residues.

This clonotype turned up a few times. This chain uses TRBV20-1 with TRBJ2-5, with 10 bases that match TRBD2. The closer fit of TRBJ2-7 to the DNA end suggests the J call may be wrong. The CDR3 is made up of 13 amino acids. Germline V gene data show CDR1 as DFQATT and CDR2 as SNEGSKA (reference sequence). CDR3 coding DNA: TGCAGTGCTGGGGGACTAGCGATCCACGAGCAGTACTTC. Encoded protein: CSAGGLAIHEQYF.

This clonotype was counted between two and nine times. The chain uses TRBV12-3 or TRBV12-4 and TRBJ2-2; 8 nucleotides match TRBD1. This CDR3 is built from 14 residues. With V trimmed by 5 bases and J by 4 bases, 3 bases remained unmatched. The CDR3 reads CASSRTGITGELFF. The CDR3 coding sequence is TGTGCCAGCAGTCGGACAGGGATCACCGGGGAGCTGTTTTTT.

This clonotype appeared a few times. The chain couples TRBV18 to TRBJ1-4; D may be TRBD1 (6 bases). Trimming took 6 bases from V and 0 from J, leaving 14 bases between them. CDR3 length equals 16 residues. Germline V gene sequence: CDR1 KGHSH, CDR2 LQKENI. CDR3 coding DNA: TGTGCCAGCTCTCAGGGGAGGACTCCAACTAATGAAAAACTGTTTTTT. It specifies CASSQGRTPTNEKLFF. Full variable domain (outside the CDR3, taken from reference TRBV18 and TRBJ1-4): NAGVMQNPRHLVRRRGQEARLRCSPMKGHSHVYWYRQLPEEGLKFMVYLQKENIIDESGMPKERFSAEFPKEGPSILRIQQVVRGDSAAYFCASSQGRTPTNEKLFFGSGTQLSVL.

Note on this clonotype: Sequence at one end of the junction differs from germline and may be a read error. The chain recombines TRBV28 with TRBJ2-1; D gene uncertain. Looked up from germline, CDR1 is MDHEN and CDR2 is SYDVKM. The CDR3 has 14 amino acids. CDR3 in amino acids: CASSPSHTYNELFF. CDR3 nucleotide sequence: TGTGCCAGCAGCCCCTCCCATACCTACAATGAGCTGTTCTTC. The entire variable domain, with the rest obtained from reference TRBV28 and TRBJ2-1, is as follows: DVKVTQSSRYLVKRTGEKVFLECVQDMDHENMFWYRQDPGLGLRLIYFSYDVKMKEKGDIPEGYSVSREKKERFSLILESASTNQTSMYLCASSPSHTYNELFFGPGTRLTVL.

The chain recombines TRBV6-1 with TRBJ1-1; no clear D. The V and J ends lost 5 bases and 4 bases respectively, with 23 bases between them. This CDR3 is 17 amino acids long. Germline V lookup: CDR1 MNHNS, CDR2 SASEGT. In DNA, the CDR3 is TGTGCCAGCAGTCAGGCCACCATGAGGTCCGTAGGCACTGAAGCTTTCTTT. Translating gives CASSQATMRSVGTEAFF.